The sequence of this TCR beta chain was determined in a study of CD8 T cells in Susac syndrome. Reverse transcription used roughly 0.5 to 1 ug RNA and random hexamers. Amplification of TCR beta CDR3 by immunoSEQ multiplex PCR spanned 54 Vbeta and 13 Jbeta. TCRdb reprocessed the immunoSEQ multiplex PCR reads via MiXCR and lists one record per CDR3 protein. The sample carries fewer than 200,000 distinct CDR3 sequences, 85% to 95% recorded once. Germline V gene lookup returns CDR1 SGDLS and CDR2 YYNGEE. The CDR3 covers 15 residues. J was trimmed by 5 bases and V by 3 bases; bases with no gene match: 8. Sequencing of TCR beta was undertaken in CD8+ and CD4+ T cells derived from blood. It was treatment-naive patients with stable or active relapsing-remitting disease who made up the multiple sclerosis controls. Negative isolation yielded CD4+ and CD8+ T cells, and FACS enriched TEMRA cells.

Sequenced: CD8+ T cells from PBMCs. The sequence was obtained from a human donor with multiple sclerosis. The genes are TRBV9 and TRBJ2-3, with 8 bases identical to TRBD1. CDR3 sequence: CASSEQGGLRDTQYF. CDR3 sequence (DNA): TGTGCCAGCAGCGAACAGGGGGGCCTTAGAGATACGCAGTATTTT.